The 32 T cell receptor beta chains below were found in one sample sequenced in a study of T cell clonality in common variable immunodeficiency. Sequencing was performed with immunoSEQ multiplex PCR; in TCRdb, only in-frame clones are kept and a portion is missing. The sample shows about 52,000 clones, none of them appearing just once. The sequencing input was peripheral blood mononuclear cells. The receptors shown here come from a person aged 18 to 75 in good health.

At least ten counts were recorded for this clone. The read terminates 3 residues before the CDR3 end, so the remaining end is supplied by the germline J gene. The chain recombines TRBV6-1 with TRBJ2-5, with a possible D match to TRBD2 (7 bases). This CDR3 comprises 14 residues. The ends were cut back, 2 bases at V and 5 bases at J, with 12 bases in the middle. The germline CDR1 and CDR2 sequences are MNHNS and SASEGT. The CDR3 loop is CASSEIQGGETQYF. The CDR3 bases that were read are TGTGCCAGCAGTGAAATACAGGGAGGGGAGACC.

This clone showed up many times. The read ends 3 residues early relative to the CDR3; the germline J gene fills the gap. The chain is built from TRBV10-3 and TRBJ2-7; 16 bases map to TRBD2. This CDR3 region has 18 residues. V trimming: 1 base; J trimming: 0 bases; junction bases outside the gene matches: 3. CDR1 ENHRY and CDR2 SYGVKD come from the germline V gene. The CDR3 DNA, read in part, is TGTGCCATCAGTGAGTTGGGGACTAGCGGGAGGGGCTCCTACGAG. Translation gives CAISELGTSGRGSYE. The full CDR3 reads CAISELGTSGRGSYEQYF.

This clone occurred many times. The read ends 3 residues early relative to the CDR3; the germline J gene fills the gap. The rearrangement links TRBV20-1 to TRBJ2-7; maybe TRBD2 (6 bases). V shed 0 bases and J shed 3 bases, with 15 bases lying between them. The CDR3 sequence is 15 residues long. Germline V gene lookup returns CDR1 DFQATT and CDR2 SNEGSKA (reference sequence). The CDR3 loop reads CSARDFSGAYYEQYF. The DNA read from the CDR3 is TGCAGTGCTAGAGACTTTAGCGGAGCCTACTACGAG.

For this clone: The CDR3 end is not reached by the read, which stops 3 residues before it; the germline J gene fills it in. The V call is TRBV2, the J call TRBJ1-1, with D unresolved. V lost 6 bases, J lost 1 base, and 9 bases lay in between. The V gene's germline CDR1 is SNHLY and CDR2 FYNNEI. CDR3 length equals 13 residues. CDR3 region: CASRGGSNTEAFF. The CDR3 bases that were read are TGTGCCAGCAGAGGCGGTTCGAACACTGAA. The entire variable domain, with the rest obtained from reference TRBV2 and TRBJ1-1, is as follows: EPEVTQTPSHQVTQMGQEVILRCVPISNHLYFYWYRQILGQKVEFLVSFYNNEISEKSEIFDDQFSVERPDGSNFTLKIRSTKLEDSAMYFCASRGGSNTEAFFGQGTRLTVV.

For this clone: Read coverage stops 3 residues before the CDR3 terminus; the germline J gene supplies the remainder. The chain combines TRBV7-6 with TRBJ2-2; possible D gene TRBD2, 6 bases. CDR1 SGHVS and CDR2 FNYEAQ come from the germline V gene. The CDR3 is 12 amino acids. CDR3 protein: CASSPEGLPLFF. The part of the CDR3 DNA that was read is TGTGCCAGCAGCCCCGAAGGACTACCG.

This clone occurred many times. The read stops 3 residues short of the end of the CDR3; the missing end is completed from the germline J gene. The rearrangement links TRBV30 to TRBJ2-3; 7 bases are a match to TRBD2. The CDR3 loop spans 13 amino acids. V trimming: 2 bases; J trimming: 3 bases; junction bases outside the gene matches: 2. CDR1 GTSNPN and CDR2 SVGIG come from the germline V gene (reference sequence). CDR3 protein: CAWSPGGTDTQYF. The part of the CDR3 DNA that was read is TGTGCCTGGAGTCCGGGGGGAACAGATACG.

The table lists this clone with many counts. The read is 3 residues too short to cover the CDR3 end, so that end is filled in from the germline J gene. J is TRBJ2-7 and V is TRBV6-2 or TRBV6-3; D call uncertain. This CDR3 has 12 amino acids. From germline, CDR1 is MNHEY and CDR2 SVGEGT. V was trimmed by 6 bases and J by 4 bases, leaving 10 bases between them. The CDR3 here is CASRNTEYEQYF. The DNA read from the CDR3 is TGTGCCAGCAGGAACACAGAATACGAG.

This clone has a handful of counts. The read falls 3 residues short of the CDR3 end, and the missing part is taken from the germline J gene. The chain carries TRBV18 and TRBJ1-2, with D perhaps matching TRBD1 (5 bases). The ends were cut back, 5 bases at V and 2 bases at J, with 15 bases in the middle. CDR1 KGHSH and CDR2 LQKENI come from the germline V gene. The CDR3 is made up of 15 amino acids. The sequenced CDR3 bases are TGTGCCAGCTCAGCAGCACAGGAGATCAACTATGGC. It translates to CASSAAQEINYG. The whole CDR3 sequence is CASSAAQEINYGYTF.

This clone has a count of ten or more. The sequenced fragment ends 3 residues before the CDR3 boundary, so the rest is inferred from the germline J gene. V is TRBV10-3 and J is TRBJ1-2, with unresolved D. CDR3 length equals 12 residues. From germline, CDR1 is ENHRY and CDR2 SYGVKD. Trimming took 7 bases from V and 3 from J, leaving 9 bases between them. The CDR3: CAINGVDYGYTF. The sequenced part of the CDR3 DNA is TGTGCCATCAACGGGGTTGACTATGGC.

At least ten counts were recorded for this clone. The CDR3 end falls 3 residues outside the read, so it is completed with the germline J gene. J is TRBJ2-1 and V is TRBV7-2; 7 bases are shared with TRBD1. CDR1 and CDR2 from the germline V gene are SGHTA and FQGNSA. The CDR3 runs 15 residues. The junction had 8 bases not matched to a gene; V was cut back by 1 base and J by 8 bases. CDR3 protein: CASSLVGGVRDEQFF. The DNA read from the CDR3 is TGTGCCAGCAGCTTAGTAGGGGGCGTACGGGATGAG. The whole variable domain, remainder taken from reference TRBV7-2 and TRBJ2-1, is GAGVSQSPSNKVTEKGKDVELRCDPISGHTALYWYRQSLGQGLEFLIYFQGNSAPDKSGLPSDRFSAERTGGSVSTLTIQRTQQEDSAVYLCASSLVGGVRDEQFFGPGTRLTVL.

This clone appeared many times. Read data end 3 residues before the CDR3 end; the end is taken from the germline J gene. The V gene is TRBV7-9, the J gene TRBJ2-1; D remains ambiguous. The CDR3 length is 11 residues. V was cut by 5 bases and J by 8 bases, with 7 bases left in between. CDR1 and CDR2 from the germline V gene are SEHNR and FQNEAQ (reference sequence). CDR3 in amino acids: CASSLSDEQFF. The sequenced part of the CDR3 DNA is TGTGCCAGCAGCCTATCGGATGAG.

This clone was found many times. The CDR3 goes on 3 residues after the read ends, and that part is filled in from the germline J gene. The rearrangement uses TRBV19 and TRBJ1-5; D is ambiguous. The V gene's germline CDR1 is LNHDA and CDR2 SQIVND (reference sequence). Trimming took 7 bases from V and 7 from J, leaving 17 bases between them. The CDR3 totals 14 residues. CDR3 loop: CASTSPFGWQPQHF. Incomplete CDR3 DNA: TGTGCCAGTACCTCCCCCTTCGGGTGGCAGCCC.

This clone was found many times. The read terminates 3 residues ahead of where the CDR3 ends, so the germline J gene completes it. The V gene is TRBV20-1, the J gene TRBJ1-2; perhaps TRBD1 as D (5 bases). The CDR3 contains 12 residues. Germline V gives CDR1 DFQATT, CDR2 SNEGSKA (reference sequence). V was pared by 3 bases and J by 7 bases, with 12 bases between. CDR3 DNA, as far as it was read: TGCAGTGCTAGGCTTCAGGGAAGTGGC. Protein product: CSARLQGSG. The full CDR3 reads CSARLQGSGYTF.

This clone has ten or more counts. The CDR3 goes on 3 residues after the read ends, and that part is filled in from the germline J gene. The chain uses TRBV6-1 and TRBJ1-2, with D possibly matching TRBD1 (6 bases). In germline, CDR1 is MNHNS, CDR2 SASEGT. The CDR3 has 14 residues. The V end was cut by 2 bases, the J end by 7 bases, with 14 bases between. CDR3 bases read: TGTGCCAGCAGTGAAAGGACGCCAGGGGCTGGC. Protein sequence: CASSERTPGAG. The CDR3 in its entirety is CASSERTPGAGYTF.

There are a few counts of this clone. The DNA read from the CDR3 is TGTGCCAGCAGTGGGACAGGGGGCAAGCCC. This translates into CASSGTGGKP. The entire CDR3 protein reads CASSGTGGKPQHF. This sequence joins TRBV6-1 and TRBJ1-5, with TRBD1 matching over 11 bases. The CDR3 end falls 3 residues outside the read, so it is completed with the germline J gene. The CDR3 runs to 13 residues. V trimming: 4 bases; J trimming: 8 bases; junction bases outside the gene matches: 1. Germline loops: CDR1 MNHNS, CDR2 SASEGT.

There are a few counts of this clone. The read ends 3 residues early relative to the CDR3; the germline J gene fills the gap. Within the sample, other DNA sequences also encode this same CDR3. V gene TRBV18 combines with J gene TRBJ2-7; 9 bases match TRBD1. CDR3 size: 18 residues. Germline V CDR1 and CDR2: KGHSH, LQKENI. The ends lost 5 bases at V and 5 bases at J; junction bases unmatched: 19. The CDR3 sequence is CASSSTFPGTGSVHEQYF. The CDR3 DNA, read in part, is TGTGCCAGCTCATCAACCTTCCCAGGGACAGGGAGCGTCCACGAG.

This clone was seen many times. The sequenced fragment ends 3 residues before the CDR3 boundary, so the rest is inferred from the germline J gene. This chain connects TRBV19 to TRBJ1-4; 8 nucleotides align to TRBD1. CDR3 length equals 14 residues. V lost 6 bases, J lost 0 bases, and 0 bases stayed unmatched. The germline V gene encodes CDR1 LNHDA and CDR2 SQIVND (reference sequence). CDR3 sequence reads: CASRDRATNEKLFF. The CDR3 bases that were read are TGTGCCAGTAGGGACAGGGCAACTAATGAAAAA.

This clone was counted ten times or more. The read ends 3 residues before the CDR3 terminus; that terminus is restored from the germline J gene. The chain joins TRBV5-1 to TRBJ2-7; perhaps TRBD2 as D (6 bases). The V end lost 4 bases, the J end lost 2 bases, and 13 bases lay between the germline ends. This CDR3 is 14 amino acids long. Germline CDR1 reads SGHRS; CDR2 reads YFSETQ. CDR3 residues: CASSQRDLTYEQYF. The CDR3 DNA, read in part, is TGCGCCAGCAGCCAGAGGGACTTGACCTACGAG.

Note on this clone: At one end the junction does not follow the germline gene, possibly because of a read error. The CDR3 extends 3 residues past the end of the read, so its final part is completed from the germline J gene. The sample holds other DNA sequences that translate to the same CDR3. The chain carries TRBV18 and TRBJ1-3; 7 nucleotides match TRBD1. CDR3 length equals 15 residues. CDR1 is KGHSH, CDR2 LQKENI, per germline. Partial CDR3 DNA: TGTGCCAGCTCACCAGACAGGGTTGGCGGAAACACG. Translating gives CASSPDRVGGNT. The whole CDR3 region reads CASSPDRVGGNTIYF.

Turning to this clone: The read finishes 3 residues shy of the CDR3 end, and the germline J gene is used to complete it. This rearrangement joins TRBV6-2 or TRBV6-3 to TRBJ1-1, with a possible D match to TRBD1 (6 bases). The germline V gene encodes CDR1 MNHEY and CDR2 SVGEGT. CDR3 length: 14 amino acids. The CDR3 sequence is CASSYSRGGTRAFF. CDR3 DNA (partial): TGTGCCAGCAGTTACTCTAGGGGAGGGACACGA.

At least ten counts were recorded for this clone. With the read ending 3 residues before the CDR3 end, the germline J gene is used to fill in that end. The V and J genes are TRBV28 and TRBJ1-5, with D tentatively TRBD1 (6 bases). There are 15 residues in the CDR3. Germline V gene lookup returns CDR1 MDHEN and CDR2 SYDVKM. The V end lost 10 bases, the J end lost 3 bases, and 19 bases lay between the germline ends. Here the CDR3 reads CATLTPTGNNQPQHF. The sequenced CDR3 bases are TGTGCCACCCTAACTCCGACAGGCAACAATCAGCCC.

This clone was seen repeatedly, ten times or more. The read falls 3 residues short of the CDR3 end, and the missing part is taken from the germline J gene. This chain joins TRBV19 and TRBJ2-5; weak D call: TRBD2 (6 bases). CDR3 length equals 14 residues. Germline V gene sequence: CDR1 LNHDA, CDR2 SQIVND (reference sequence). V was shortened by 7 bases and J by 2 bases, with 14 bases between the two germline ends. This CDR3 is CASKFGGVQETQYF. The CDR3 DNA, read in part, is TGTGCCAGTAAATTCGGAGGGGTTCAAGAGACC.

This clone has at least ten counts. The CDR3 end lies 3 residues beyond the end of the read and is filled in from the germline J gene. The chain carries TRBV20-1 and TRBJ1-2, with 8 bases that match TRBD1. Germline assignment: CDR1 DFQATT and CDR2 SNEGSKA (reference sequence). The CDR3 has 14 residues. Trimming cost V 6 bases and J 5 bases; bases outside gene matches: 11. CDR3 in amino acids: CSAEGQALSYGYTF. The sequenced CDR3 bases are TGCAGTGCAGAGGGACAGGCGCTCTCTTATGGC.

This clone came up a few times. Sequencing ends 3 residues short of the CDR3 end; the germline J gene provides the rest. The V gene is TRBV7-8, the J gene TRBJ2-3; 9 bases agree with TRBD1. CDR1 and CDR2 (germline): SGHVS, FQNEAQ. CDR3 length: 15 residues. Incomplete CDR3 DNA: TGTGCCAGCAGCCCCCGGGACAGGGAATTAGAGACG. This translates into CASSPRDRELET. The whole CDR3 sequence is CASSPRDRELETQYF. Combining the CDR3 with reference TRBV7-8 and TRBJ2-3 gives the whole variable domain GAGVSQSPRYKVAKRGQDVALRCDPISGHVSLFWYQQALGQGPEFLTYFQNEAQLDKSGLPSDRFFAERPEGSVSTLKIQRTQQEDSAVYLCASSPRDRELETQYFGPGTRLTVL.

This clone was counted at least ten times. The sequence runs out 3 residues before the end of the CDR3; the remainder is reconstructed from the germline J gene. This chain connects TRBV20-1 to TRBJ2-7; 10 bases line up with TRBD2. CDR1 and CDR2 from the germline V gene are DFQATT and SNEGSKA (reference sequence). The CDR3 runs to 13 residues. The junction had 4 bases not matched to a gene; V was cut back by 4 bases and J by 4 bases. CDR3 sequence reads: CSATSGSFYEQYF. The DNA read from the CDR3 is TGCAGTGCTACTAGCGGGAGTTTTTACGAG.

In this sample, this clone turned up a few times. The DNA ends 3 residues before the CDR3 does, and the rest of the CDR3 is filled in from the germline J gene. The chain couples TRBV7-2 to TRBJ1-2; unclear D gene. The V gene's germline CDR1 is SGHTA and CDR2 FQGNSA. The CDR3 runs to 12 residues. CDR3 in amino acids: CASSFLARDYTF. The sequenced part of the CDR3 DNA is TGTGCCAGCAGCTTCTTAGCGCGTGAC.

This clone was seen ten or more times. The observed sequence ends 3 residues before the CDR3 terminus, with the missing tail filled in from the germline J gene. The V call is TRBV5-1, the J call TRBJ2-3, with TRBD2 matching over 16 bases. The CDR3 loop spans 18 amino acids. With V trimmed by 0 bases and J by 1 base, 2 bases remained unmatched. The germline V gene has CDR1 SGHRS and CDR2 YFSETQ. CDR3 region: CASSLVGTSGRGTDTQYF. The covered CDR3 bases are TGCGCCAGCAGCTTGGTCGGGACTAGCGGGAGGGGCACAGATACG. The whole variable domain, filled in from reference TRBV5-1 and TRBJ2-3, reads KAGVTQTPRYLIKTRGQQVTLSCSPISGHRSVSWYQQTPGQGLQFLFEYFSETQRNKGNFPGRFSGRQFSNSRSEMNVSTLELGDSALYLCASSLVGTSGRGTDTQYFGPGTRLTVL.

Worth noting for this clone: The CDR3 end lies 3 residues beyond the end of the read and is filled in from the germline J gene. This chain links TRBV2 with TRBJ1-2, with TRBD1 matching 7 bases. V lost 1 base, J lost 3 bases, and 5 bases stayed unmatched. The germline V gene encodes CDR1 SNHLY and CDR2 FYNNEI. This CDR3 is 15 amino acids long. Partial CDR3 DNA: TGTGCCAGCAGTGAAGGGGACAGACCCTACTATGGC. Residues: CASSEGDRPYYG. The whole CDR3 protein is CASSEGDRPYYGYTF.

As for this clone: Read sequence stops 3 residues before the CDR3 end, and the germline J gene provides the missing end. V is TRBV30 and J is TRBJ1-2, with 8 bases identical to TRBD1. Unmatched junction bases numbered 11, after V lost 2 bases and J lost 6 bases. Germline assignment: CDR1 GTSNPN and CDR2 SVGIG (reference sequence). The CDR3 spans 15 residues. CDR3 sequence: CAWSRHRGRKDGYTF. The covered CDR3 bases are TGTGCCTGGAGTAGACACAGGGGGAGGAAGGATGGC.

This clone was seen ten or more times. The sequence runs out 3 residues before the end of the CDR3; the remainder is reconstructed from the germline J gene. This sequence joins TRBV12-3 or TRBV12-4 and TRBJ2-3; D is perhaps TRBD1 (6 bases). The CDR3 has 13 amino acids. Deletions cut 6 bases from V and 8 bases from J, with 15 bases between. Here the CDR3 reads CASRSHRVGTQYF. The sequenced part of the CDR3 DNA is TGTGCCAGCAGATCCCACAGGGTCGGTACG.

This clone was seen ten or more times. The CDR3 goes on 3 residues after the read ends, and that part is filled in from the germline J gene. The chain is built from TRBV10-3 and TRBJ2-1; 7 nucleotides align to TRBD2. Unmatched junction bases numbered 2, after V lost 2 bases and J lost 4 bases. The germline CDR1 and CDR2 sequences are ENHRY and SYGVKD. The CDR3 is 14 residues long. CDR3 loop: CAISEPSGYNEQFF. The sequenced CDR3 bases are TGTGCCATCAGTGAGCCTAGCGGTTACAATGAG.

As concerns this clone: The CDR3 is cut off 3 residues early in the read; its end comes from the germline J gene. The chain employs TRBV18 and TRBJ1-1; D gene uncertain. The CDR3 is 15 amino acids. V was shortened by 3 bases and J by 1 base, with 12 bases between the two germline ends. CDR1 is KGHSH and CDR2 is LQKENI in the germline V gene. The CDR3 spells CASSPGRFGNTEAFF. CDR3 bases read: TGTGCCAGCTCACCCGGCAGGTTCGGGAACACTGAA.